This T cell receptor beta chain appears in the sequencing data of a study of T cell responses to AZD1222 COVID-19 vaccine. General observations from the study: Donors in the cohort were predominantly white British and more often female, and clonal diversity was possibly underestimated.

With regard to this clone: No antigen is known for it.

This table comes from immunoSEQ multiplex PCR, and its TCRdb copy is limited to in-frame clones, with some not included. The data hold some 130,000 clones, with 85% to 90% observed a single time. The CDR3 covers 15 residues. The V end lost 0 bases, the J end lost 1 base, and 10 bases lay between the germline ends. Germline CDR1 reads MNHNS; CDR2 reads SASEGT. The receptor comes from an adult in good health. The sample here was peripheral blood, taken on day 0 of AZD1222 vaccination. The J gene is TRBJ2-7, the V gene TRBV6-1; D not resolved. CDR3 protein: CASSEAWEESYEQYF. The CDR3 nucleotides are TGTGCCAGCAGTGAAGCATGGGAAGAATCCTACGAGCAGTACTTC.